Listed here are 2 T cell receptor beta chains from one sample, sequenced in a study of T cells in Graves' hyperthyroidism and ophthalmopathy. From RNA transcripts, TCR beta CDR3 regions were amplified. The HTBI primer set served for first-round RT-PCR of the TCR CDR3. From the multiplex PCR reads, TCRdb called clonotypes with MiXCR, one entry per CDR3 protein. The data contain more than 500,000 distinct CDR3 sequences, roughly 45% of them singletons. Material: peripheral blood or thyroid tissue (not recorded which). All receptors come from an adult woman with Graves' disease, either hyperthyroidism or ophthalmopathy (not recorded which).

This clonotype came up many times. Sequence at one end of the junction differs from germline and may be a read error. CDR3 amino acids: CASNLGQPNTEAFF. The DNA of the CDR3 is TGTGCCAGCAACTTAGGACAACCCAACACTGAAGCTTTCTTT. The chain carries TRBV7-2 and TRBJ1-1, with a possible D match to TRBD1 (5 bases). Germline CDR1 is SGHTA and CDR2 is FQGNSA. This CDR3 contains 14 residues.

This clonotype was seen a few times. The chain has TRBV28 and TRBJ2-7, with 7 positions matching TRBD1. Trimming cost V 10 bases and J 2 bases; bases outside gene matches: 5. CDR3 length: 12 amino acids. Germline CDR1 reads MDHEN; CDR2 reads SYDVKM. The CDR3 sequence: CATNRGPYEQYF. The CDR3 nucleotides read TGTGCCACCAACAGGGGACCCTACGAGCAGTACTTC.